This T cell receptor beta chain was sequenced for a study of blood T cell repertoires in COVID-19. All enrollees were roughly 18 to 90 years old and from some 24 US areas. Libraries were prepared by immunoSEQ multiplex PCR; TCRdb keeps only in-frame clonotypes and omits some of them. The table records 300,000 to 350,000 clones, approximately 83% of them present only once. This CDR3 is built from 15 residues. The sample holds one count of this clone. The clonotype was recovered from a man younger than 45 who had recovered from COVID-19. J is TRBJ2-2 and V is TRBV21-1; the D call TRBD2 from the table was never checked on the DNA. TRBV21-1 is classified as a pseudogene. The sequencing sample was made of PBMCs or T cells enriched from blood (not recorded which). The chain's CDR3 is CASSSPALNTGELFF. DNA for the CDR3: TGTGCCAGCAGCAGCCCAGCGCTGAACACCGGGGAGCTGTTTTTT.